This entry features one T cell receptor beta chain sequence. Its target is not known. The V end was cut by 0 bases, the J end by 5 bases, with 4 bases between. This CDR3 is built from 12 residues. This sample stems from a study of vaccination effects on CD4 cells after COVID-19. General study findings and limits: The authors studied few convalescent patients and collected no early post-infection timepoints.

Antigen-specific CD4+ T cells were expanded with viral peptide pools in the ViraFEST assay before sequencing. The culture ran for 10 days before CD4+ T cells were isolated. The study found no prior SARS-CoV-2 infection in the vaccine recipients, who tested negative for nucleocapsid antibodies. TCRdb's table, derived via immunoSEQ multiplex PCR, lists solely in-frame clones and lacks some. The sample contains around 25,000 clones, approximately 83% of which appear only once. This sequence was found in a human donor who received a COVID-19 vaccine. The specimen comprised CD4+ T cells from PBMCs cultured with HCoV-NL63 spike peptides, sampled before COVID-19 vaccination. The chain links TRBV12-3 or TRBV12-4 to TRBJ1-1; D ambiguous. The CDR3 spells CASSLAGTEAFF. DNA of the CDR3: TGTGCCAGCAGTTTAGCGGGTACTGAAGCTTTCTTT.